The entry below gives a single T cell receptor beta chain sequence along with its context. Its cognate antigen is unknown. The same CDR3 can be traced to other DNA sequences in this sample. The record originates from a study of shared clonotypes between healthy human individuals. Overall study: Per-donor plates numbered three CD4 naive, three CD4 memory, two CD8 naive and one CD8 memory. Notes on the study in general: Large sequencing depth failed to make sorted-subset sequencing complete, rarefaction showed. The study found about 5% of naive CD4 clonotypes shared across several donors.

In the authors' workflow: ImmunoSEQ output held junction-only sequences without quality scores, so filtering differed. The data were produced by immunoSEQ multiplex PCR, yet TCRdb's version contains in-frame clones alone and is incomplete. V, J and clone size are taken as reported in that table, and D and trimming were inferred from the DNA itself. The sample shows some 2.3 million clones, about 92% of them seen only once. Trimming left V 3 bases short and J 4 bases short, with 4 bases between. The CDR3 length is 12 residues. Germline V CDR1 and CDR2: MGHDK, SYGVNS. This chain links TRBV25-1 with TRBJ1-3; D gene uncertain. The sequence was collected from a man aged 18 to 30 in good health. Some clones in this sample may be carry-over from other donors' samples. Sequenced: naive CD4+ T cells from PBMCs. Specified subset: CD45RA+ positively selected. The CDR3 DNA is TGTGCCAGCAGTGATTTGGGAAACACCATATATTTT. Translating it yields CASSDLGNTIYF.